This T cell receptor beta chain was recorded in a study of blood T cell repertoires in COVID-19. Study summary: Both acute and convalescent COVID-19 samples were obtained from the United States, Italy and Spain. Sources were T cells, B-cell-depleted T cells, or PBMCs; the material itself was cDNA or gDNA.

In the original analysis: Reference gene primers were amplified, and this amplification served to estimate nucleated cell counts. TCRdb's copy holds only in-frame clones and misses some; the assay was immunoSEQ multiplex PCR. V and J calls and clone size are copied from that table; D and trimming were computed from the DNA. The sample holds roughly 65,000 clones, about 82% seen once. This CDR3 is built from 11 residues. The V gene lost 2 bases and the J gene lost 6 bases, with 7 bases spanning the gap. From germline, CDR1 is GTSNPN and CDR2 SVGIG (reference sequence). The TCR comes from a human donor in a cohort sampled during active COVID-19. V and J are TRBV30 and TRBJ1-1; D unresolved. The source material was peripheral blood. The chain's CDR3 is CAWSIASEAFF. The CDR3 DNA sequence: TGTGCCTGGAGTATAGCATCTGAAGCTTTCTTT.